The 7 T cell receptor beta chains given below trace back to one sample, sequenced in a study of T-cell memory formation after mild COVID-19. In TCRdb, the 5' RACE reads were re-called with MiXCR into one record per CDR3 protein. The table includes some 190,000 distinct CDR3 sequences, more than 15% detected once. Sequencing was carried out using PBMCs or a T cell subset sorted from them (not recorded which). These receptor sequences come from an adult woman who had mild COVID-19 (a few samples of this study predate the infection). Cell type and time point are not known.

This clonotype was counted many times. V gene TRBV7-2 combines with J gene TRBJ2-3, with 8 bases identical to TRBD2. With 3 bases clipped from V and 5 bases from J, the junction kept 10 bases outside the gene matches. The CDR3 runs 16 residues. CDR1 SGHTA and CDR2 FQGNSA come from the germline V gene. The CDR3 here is CASSLELAVGGDTQYF. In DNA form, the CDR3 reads TGTGCCAGCAGCTTGGAACTAGCGGTGGGGGGAGATACGCAGTATTTT.

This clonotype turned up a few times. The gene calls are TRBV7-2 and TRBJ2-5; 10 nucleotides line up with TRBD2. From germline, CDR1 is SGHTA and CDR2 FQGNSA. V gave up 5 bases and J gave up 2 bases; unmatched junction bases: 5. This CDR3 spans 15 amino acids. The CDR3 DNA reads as TGTGCCAGCAGCCGGACTAGCGGAGCTCAAGAGACCCAGTACTTC. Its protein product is CASSRTSGAQETQYF. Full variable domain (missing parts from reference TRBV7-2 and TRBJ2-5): GAGVSQSPSNKVTEKGKDVELRCDPISGHTALYWYRQSLGQGLEFLIYFQGNSAPDKSGLPSDRFSAERTGGSVSTLTIQRTQQEDSAVYLCASSRTSGAQETQYFGPGTRLLVL.

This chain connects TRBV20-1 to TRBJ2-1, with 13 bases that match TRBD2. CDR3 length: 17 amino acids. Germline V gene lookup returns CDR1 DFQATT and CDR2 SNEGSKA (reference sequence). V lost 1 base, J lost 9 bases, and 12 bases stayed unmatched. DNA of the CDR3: TGCAGTGCTAGAGCGGGAACTAGCGGGAGGGCCAGTCGTGAGCAGTTCTTC. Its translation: CSARAGTSGRASREQFF.

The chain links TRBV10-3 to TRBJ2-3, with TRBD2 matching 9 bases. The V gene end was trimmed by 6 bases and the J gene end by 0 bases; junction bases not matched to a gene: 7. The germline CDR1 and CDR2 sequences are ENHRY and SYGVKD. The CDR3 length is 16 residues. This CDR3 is CAISGGLASSTDTQYF. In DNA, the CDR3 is TGTGCCATCAGCGGAGGACTAGCGTCTAGCACAGATACGCAGTATTTT.

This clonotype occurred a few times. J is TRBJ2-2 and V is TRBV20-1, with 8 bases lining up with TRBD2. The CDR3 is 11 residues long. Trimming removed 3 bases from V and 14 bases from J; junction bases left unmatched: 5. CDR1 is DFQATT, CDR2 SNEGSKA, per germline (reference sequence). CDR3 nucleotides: TGCAGTGCTAGGTTAGCGGGAAGTCTGTTTTTT. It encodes CSARLAGSLFF.

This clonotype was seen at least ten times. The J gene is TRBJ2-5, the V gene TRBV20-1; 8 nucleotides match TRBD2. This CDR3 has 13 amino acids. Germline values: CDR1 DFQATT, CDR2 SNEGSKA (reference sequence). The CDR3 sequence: CGLKRESTETQYF. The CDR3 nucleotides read TGCGGACTAAAGCGGGAGTCGACGGAGACCCAGTACTTC.

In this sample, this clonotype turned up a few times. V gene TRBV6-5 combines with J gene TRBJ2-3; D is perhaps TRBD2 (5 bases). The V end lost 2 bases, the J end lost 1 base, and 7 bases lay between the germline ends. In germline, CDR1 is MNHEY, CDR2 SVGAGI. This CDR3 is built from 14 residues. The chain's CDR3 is CASSYRGRTDTQYF. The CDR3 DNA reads TGTGCCAGCAGTTACAGAGGGCGCACAGATACGCAGTATTTT.